This is a list of T cell receptor beta chains from one sample in a study of identifying expanded T cells in peripheral blood. Assay: immunoSEQ multiplex PCR; the TCRdb copy retains only in-frame clones and omits some. The sample comprises fewer than 65,000 clones, around 87% of which are singletons, and less than 5.5% rests with the top ten. Sample: blood. The receptors derive from a person aged 18 to 70 in good health. CDR3s include the opening cysteine and the closing phenylalanine or tryptophan. D genes are given only for firm matches. Clone size is shown for a subset of rows, as once, few, many or a class of expanded clone.

cdr3_length	v_call	clone_size	j_call	d_call	cdr3_aa	cdr3_nt
15	TRBV7-3	NA	TRBJ2-1	NA	CASSPGGGGKNEQFF	TGTGCCAGCAGCCCTGGAGGGGGCGGGAAAAATGAGCAGTTCTTC
16	TRBV6-4	once	TRBJ2-3	TRBD1	CASSDGEAGGADTQYF	TGTGCCAGCAGTGATGGAGAGGCAGGGGGCGCAGATACGCAGTATTTT
16	TRBV4-1	NA	TRBJ2-5	TRBD2	CASSRVTGTGGETQYF	TGCGCCAGCAGCCGCGTAACCGGGACCGGGGGGGAGACCCAGTACTTC
16	TRBV6-5	NA	TRBJ2-2	NA	CASSYRVWGDTGELFF	TGTGCCAGCAGTTACCGGGTATGGGGGGACACCGGGGAGCTGTTTTTT
15	TRBV30	NA	TRBJ2-1	NA	CAWSPRVRGYNEQFF	TGTGCCTGGAGTCCCCGGGTCCGGGGTTACAATGAGCAGTTCTTC
16	TRBV5-1	NA	TRBJ2-2	NA	CASSLGAPSPTGELFF	TGCGCCAGCAGCTTGGGGGCCCCTTCGCCCACCGGGGAGCTGTTTTTT
17	TRBV11-2	NA	TRBJ2-1	TRBD2	CASSSLGAGKSYNEQFF	TGTGCCAGCAGCTCCCTTGGAGCGGGGAAGTCATACAATGAGCAGTTCTTC
14	TRBV5-1	NA	TRBJ2-5	NA	CASSFWGLQETQYF	TGCGCCAGCAGCTTCTGGGGGCTACAAGAGACCCAGTACTTC
15	TRBV4-2	NA	TRBJ2-7	TRBD2	CASSQGSGGAYEQYF	TGTGCCAGCAGCCAAGGAAGCGGGGGAGCCTACGAGCAGTACTTC
14	TRBV7-9	NA	TRBJ2-7	TRBD1	CASSFGQGSYEQYF	TGTGCCAGCAGCTTTGGACAGGGCTCCTACGAGCAGTACTTC
15	TRBV2	NA	TRBJ2-7	NA	CASSEGSGSLYEQYF	TGTGCCAGCAGCGAGGGGTCGGGGTCTCTCTACGAGCAGTACTTC
11	TRBV28	NA	TRBJ1-5	NA	CASSLSRPQHF	TGTGCCAGCAGTCTCAGTCGACCCCAGCATTTT
14	TRBV6-4	NA	TRBJ2-5	TRBD2	CASSPGLGSETQYF	TGTGCCAGCAGTCCCGGACTAGGATCAGAGACCCAGTACTTC
14	TRBV10-3	NA	TRBJ1-2	TRBD1	CAISGTGGGYGYTF	TGTGCCATCAGTGGGACAGGGGGCGGCTATGGCTACACCTTC
12	TRBV6-5	NA	TRBJ2-2	NA	CASSRGSGELFF	TGTGCCAGCAGCCGAGGGTCCGGGGAGCTGTTTTTT
15	TRBV7-2	few	TRBJ2-7	TRBD1	CASSLATGQGYEQYF	TGTGCCAGCAGCTTAGCCACAGGACAGGGTTACGAGCAGTACTTC
17	TRBV7-7	NA	TRBJ2-5	NA	CASSRGRSGSIGETQYF	TGTGCCAGCAGCCGAGGAAGATCCGGGAGTATAGGGGAGACCCAGTACTTC
12	TRBV14	NA	TRBJ2-7	NA	CASSVTPYEQYF	TGTGCCAGCAGCGTAACCCCCTACGAGCAGTACTTC
13	TRBV6-6	once	TRBJ2-7	NA	CATRRTGGYEQYF	TGTGCCACCCGGCGGACAGGAGGGTACGAGCAGTACTTC
14	TRBV30	NA	TRBJ2-4	NA	CAWSVEARENIQYF	TGTGCCTGGAGTGTTGAGGCGCGTGAAAACATTCAGTACTTC
16	TRBV11-2	NA	TRBJ2-1	NA	CASSLGVGSSYNEQFF	TGTGCCAGCAGCTTAGGGGTGGGGAGCTCCTACAATGAGCAGTTCTTC
14	TRBV5-1	NA	TRBJ1-1	NA	CASSLGTRGTEAFF	TGCGCCAGCAGCTTGGGAACTAGGGGCACTGAAGCTTTCTTT
13	TRBV5-1	NA	TRBJ2-7	NA	CASSGTPSYEQYF	TGCGCCAGCAGTGGGACACCATCCTACGAGCAGTACTTC
15	TRBV4-1	medium-sized	TRBJ2-7	TRBD2	CASSQEGAGAYEQYF	TGCGCCAGCAGCCAAGAAGGAGCGGGGGCCTACGAGCAGTACTTC
16	TRBV28	NA	TRBJ2-7	TRBD1	CASSLSGTALLYEQYF	TGTGCCAGCAGTTTATCCGGGACAGCCCTACTCTACGAGCAGTACTTC
16	TRBV21-1	NA	TRBJ2-3	NA	CASSKSPSGKADTQYF	TGTGCCAGCAGCAAAAGTCCTAGCGGGAAGGCAGATACGCAGTATTTT
15	TRBV19	once	TRBJ2-7	NA	CASSMIGRQTYEQYF	TGTGCCAGTAGTATGATTGGCCGTCAGACCTACGAGCAGTACTTC
12	TRBV7-8	NA	TRBJ2-1	NA	CASSLDSDEQFF	TGTGCCAGCAGCTTAGACTCGGATGAGCAGTTCTTC